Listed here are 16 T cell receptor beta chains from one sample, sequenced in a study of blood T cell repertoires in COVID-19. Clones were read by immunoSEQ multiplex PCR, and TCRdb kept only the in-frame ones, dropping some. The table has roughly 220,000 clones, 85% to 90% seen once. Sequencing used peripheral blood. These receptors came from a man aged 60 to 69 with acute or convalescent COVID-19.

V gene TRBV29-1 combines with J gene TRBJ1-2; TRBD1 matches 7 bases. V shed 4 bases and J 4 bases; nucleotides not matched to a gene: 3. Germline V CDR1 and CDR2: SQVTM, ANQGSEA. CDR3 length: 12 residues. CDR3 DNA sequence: TGCAGCGTTGCGGACAGGACCTATGGCTACACCTTC. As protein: CSVADRTYGYTF.

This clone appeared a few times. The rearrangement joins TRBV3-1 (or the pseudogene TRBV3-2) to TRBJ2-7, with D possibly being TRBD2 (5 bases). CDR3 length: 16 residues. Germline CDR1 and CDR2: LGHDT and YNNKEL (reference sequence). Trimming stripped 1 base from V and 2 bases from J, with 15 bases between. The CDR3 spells CASSQGTLHGTYEQYF. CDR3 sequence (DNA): TGTGCCAGCAGCCAAGGGACTTTGCACGGGACCTACGAGCAGTACTTC.

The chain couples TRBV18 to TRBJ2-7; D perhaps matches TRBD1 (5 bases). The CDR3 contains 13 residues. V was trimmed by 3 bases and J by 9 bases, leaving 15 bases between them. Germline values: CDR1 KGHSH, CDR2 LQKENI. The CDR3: CASSPGRQTGQYF. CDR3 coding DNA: TGTGCCAGCTCACCCGGACGCCAAACAGGGCAGTACTTC.

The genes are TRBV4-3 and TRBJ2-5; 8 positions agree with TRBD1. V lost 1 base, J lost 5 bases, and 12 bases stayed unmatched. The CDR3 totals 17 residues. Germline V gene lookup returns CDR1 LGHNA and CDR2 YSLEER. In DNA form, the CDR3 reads TGCGCCAGCAGCCAAGGGATTCCAGGGGGCTCGCGGGAGACCCAGTACTTC. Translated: CASSQGIPGGSRETQYF.

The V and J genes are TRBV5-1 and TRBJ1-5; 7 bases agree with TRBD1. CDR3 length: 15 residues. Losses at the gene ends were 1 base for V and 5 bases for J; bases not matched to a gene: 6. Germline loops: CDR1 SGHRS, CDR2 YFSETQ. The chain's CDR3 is CASSLTGTEDQPQHF. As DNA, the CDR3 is TGCGCCAGCAGCTTGACCGGGACAGAAGATCAGCCCCAGCATTTT.

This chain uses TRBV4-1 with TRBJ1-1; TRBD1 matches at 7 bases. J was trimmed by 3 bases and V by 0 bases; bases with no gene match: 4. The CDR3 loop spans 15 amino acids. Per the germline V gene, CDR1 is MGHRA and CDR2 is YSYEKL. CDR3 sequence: CASSQDQQGHTEAFF. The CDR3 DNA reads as TGCGCCAGCAGCCAAGATCAACAGGGGCACACTGAAGCTTTCTTT.

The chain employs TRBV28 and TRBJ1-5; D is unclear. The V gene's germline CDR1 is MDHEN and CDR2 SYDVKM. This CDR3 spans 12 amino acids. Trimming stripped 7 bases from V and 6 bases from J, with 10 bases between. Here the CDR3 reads CASTPFSQPQHF. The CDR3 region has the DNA TGTGCCAGCACTCCCTTTAGTCAGCCCCAGCATTTT.

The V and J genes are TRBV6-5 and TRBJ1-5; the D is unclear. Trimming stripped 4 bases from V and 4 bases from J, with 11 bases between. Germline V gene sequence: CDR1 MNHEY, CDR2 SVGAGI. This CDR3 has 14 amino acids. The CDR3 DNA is TGTGCCAGCAGTTCCCCTCAGGCGAATCAGCCCCAGCATTTT. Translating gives CASSSPQANQPQHF.

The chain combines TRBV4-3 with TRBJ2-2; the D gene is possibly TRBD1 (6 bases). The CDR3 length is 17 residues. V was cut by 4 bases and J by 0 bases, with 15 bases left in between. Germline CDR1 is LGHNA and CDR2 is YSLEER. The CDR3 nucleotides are TGCGCCAGCAGCCGAAAAGGCCAGGGGCCGAACACCGGGGAGCTGTTTTTT. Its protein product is CASSRKGQGPNTGELFF.

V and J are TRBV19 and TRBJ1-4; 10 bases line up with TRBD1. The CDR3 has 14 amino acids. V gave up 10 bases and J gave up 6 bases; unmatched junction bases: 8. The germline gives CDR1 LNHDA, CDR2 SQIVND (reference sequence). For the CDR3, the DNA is TGTGCCACCACCCCCGGGACAGGGGATGAAAAACTGTTTTTT. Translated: CATTPGTGDEKLFF.

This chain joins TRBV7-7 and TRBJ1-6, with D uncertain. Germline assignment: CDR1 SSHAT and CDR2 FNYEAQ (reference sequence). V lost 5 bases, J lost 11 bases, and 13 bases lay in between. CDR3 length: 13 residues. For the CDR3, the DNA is TGTGCCAGCAGCCCAAGCCCGGGTACACCCCTCCACTTT. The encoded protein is CASSPSPGTPLHF.

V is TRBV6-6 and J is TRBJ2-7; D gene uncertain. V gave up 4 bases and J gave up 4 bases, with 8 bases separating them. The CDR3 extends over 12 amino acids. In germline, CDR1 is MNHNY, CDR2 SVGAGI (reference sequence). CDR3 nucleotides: TGTGCCAGCAGTTCCCAGGTGTACGAGCAGTACTTC. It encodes CASSSQVYEQYF.

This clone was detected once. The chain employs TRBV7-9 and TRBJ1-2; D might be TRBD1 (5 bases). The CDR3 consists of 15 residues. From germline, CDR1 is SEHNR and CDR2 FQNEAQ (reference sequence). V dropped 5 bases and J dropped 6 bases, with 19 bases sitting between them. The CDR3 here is CASSPLGGTPHGYTF. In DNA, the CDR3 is TGTGCCAGCAGCCCCTTGGGGGGTACCCCCCATGGCTACACCTTC.

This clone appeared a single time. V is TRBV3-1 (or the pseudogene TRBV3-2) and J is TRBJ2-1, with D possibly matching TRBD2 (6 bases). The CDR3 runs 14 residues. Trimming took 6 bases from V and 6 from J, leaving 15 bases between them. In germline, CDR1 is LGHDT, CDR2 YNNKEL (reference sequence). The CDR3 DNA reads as TGTGCCAGCAGTAAAATAGGACTACCCAATGAGCAGTTCTTC. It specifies CASSKIGLPNEQFF.

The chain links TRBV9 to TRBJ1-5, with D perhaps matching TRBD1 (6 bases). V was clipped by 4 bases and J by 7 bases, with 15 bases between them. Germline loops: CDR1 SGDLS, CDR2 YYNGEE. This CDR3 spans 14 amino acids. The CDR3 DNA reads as TGTGCCAGCAGCACCACAGGGTCAGGACAGCCCCAGCATTTT. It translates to CASSTTGSGQPQHF.

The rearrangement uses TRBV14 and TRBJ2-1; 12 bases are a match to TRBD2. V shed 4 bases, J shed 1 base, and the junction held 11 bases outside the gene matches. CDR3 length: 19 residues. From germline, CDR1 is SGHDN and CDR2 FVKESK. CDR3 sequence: CASSPRVGLAGFSYNEQFF. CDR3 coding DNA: TGTGCCAGCAGCCCAAGGGTAGGACTAGCGGGGTTTTCCTACAATGAGCAGTTCTTC.